The TCR beta chain described here comes from a study of beta chain features in type 1 diabetes listed by TCRdb under 2018. For the study in its entirety: No differences in mean age, gender distribution, total cell number or subset yield were found between patients and healthy donors. A total of some 110 million sorted cells were examined across all samples, and the number of cells per subset was strongly correlated with RNA yield. In the study, recently diagnosed type 1 diabetes patients and matched healthy donors were compared on the TCRB repertoires of their sorted circulating CD4+ T cell subsets. Naive and central memory subsets were obtained from all 30 or so donors, but regulatory and stem cell-like memory subsets were isolated from only 8 patients and roughly eight healthy donors.

Paper-wide results and their limitations: Only small numbers of individuals were included in the HLA sub-analyses, which left unresolved whether HLA type had any influence on TCRB rearrangement. In all four CD4+ subsets, TCRB CDR3 length was moderately but significantly shorter in type 1 diabetes patients. At VDJ recombination sites, patients with type 1 diabetes made fewer insertions and deleted more nucleotides, a pattern implying thymic rearrangement abnormalities. Because cDNA was sequenced instead of genomic DNA, activated cells with high expression could be over-represented, although the groups did not differ in activation or CD3 levels. Naive, central memory and regulatory TCRB repertoires appeared to be more similar among patients than among healthy donors. PCR may preferentially amplify shorter templates, but because patient and control samples were amplified and corrected together, any resulting skew would affect both groups equally.

All of the isolated RNA was reverse transcribed with the High Capacity cDNA Reverse Transcription Kit, so expressed TCRB transcripts were sequenced. Deep immunoSEQ sequencing was applied to naive, central memory and regulatory T cell samples, giving an average of about 3.7 million total reads per sample. Sorted cells were lysed in RLT buffer and RNA was extracted with DNase-treated RNeasy Micro or Mini kits, depending on cell number. Each cell subset was processed separately to prevent cross-contamination, with patient and healthy donor samples processed together. Using the immunoSEQ multiplex PCR, TCRB sequences were amplified from cDNA into 87-bp fragments spanning the CDR3 region. Sequencing of the amplicons was performed on the Illumina HiSeq platform. The study's own analysis went as follows. PCR bias was computationally corrected using synthetic template baselines, reads within Hamming distance 2 were collapsed, and singletons that could not be merged were discarded. By aligning reads against IMGT, V, D and J genes, CDR3 length, and insertions or deletions at six rearrangement sites were assigned. Clonotype counts were normalized to sorted cell number within each subset before computing true diversity and Gini coefficients with the tcR R package. The overlap coefficient, calculated on TCRB nucleotide sequences, was used to measure repertoire sharing. Out-of-frame TCRB sequences from naive cells were analyzed as a proxy for the pre-selection repertoire. In its TCRdb copy, this immuneACCESS table keeps in-frame sequences only and misses some clones. Where compared with another copy, unresolved V genes explain less than half of these, and the others have no known cause. V and J calls and clone size are copied from that table; D and trimming were computed from the DNA. The sample includes 250,000 to 350,000 clones, with roughly an eighth observed a single time. The ten most abundant clones make up about 0.017% of the sample.

A single peripheral blood draw of 95 to 150 mL on average was collected from each donor into heparinised tubes. Naive, central memory, regulatory and stem cell-like memory CD4+ T cells were sorted on a BD FACSAria II using a panel including CD45RO, CCR7, CD25, CD127, CD95 and CD27. Every sorted population had a purity above 98%. Right away, PBMCs were isolated by Lymphoprep density gradient centrifugation and were stained directly, with no culture step. Samples were stained and sorted in pairs, with one healthy donor and one patient per experiment, so that batch effects were minimized. In regard to this clone: What this receptor recognizes is not known. The sample holds no much larger clone one base away, and base qualities are not on file.

The CDR3, from cysteine to phenylalanine, totals 14 residues. Only CDR3 DNA remains: 42 bases, in frame from the first base. CDR1 is given as SGHTA and CDR2 as FQGNSA, both from the germline V gene. V is pared back by 6 bases and J by 1 base, with 10 bases lying between the germline termini. In this chain, TRBV7-2 is recombined with TRBJ2-1; the D gene cannot be named for sure. Sequenced input: naive CD4+ T cells from blood. According to the study, the label for this sample's cell subset or site signals: true naive CD4+ T cells. The sequence was obtained from a young man with type 1 diabetes. DNA sequence: TGTGCCAGCAGACGAACTGGTTCCTACAATGAGCAGTTCTTC. Translated, it reads CASRRTGSYNEQFF.